This passage covers 19 T cell receptor beta chains from one sample sequenced in a study of T-cell reconstitution after alpha-beta-depleted transplantation in children. Using unique molecular identifiers, the investigators prepared the TCRbeta library. MiXCR, run by TCRdb on the PCR reads, gives a single entry per CDR3 protein. This repertoire shows about 210,000 distinct CDR3 sequences, roughly 18% found once; its top ten account for around two fifths. Sequencing used PBMCs, mostly from graft donor cells, obtained 360 days after TCRalphabeta/CD19-depleted stem cell transplant. Source of these receptors: a male patient aged 2-10 years who had a stem cell transplant for acute lymphoblastic leukemia, so the T cells may come from the graft donor.

This clonotype was detected only a few times. The genes are TRBV12-3 or TRBV12-4 and TRBJ1-1; the D is unclear. V shed 4 bases and J shed 8 bases, with 8 bases lying between them. The CDR3 consists of 11 residues. The CDR3 region is CASSYDVEAFF. The CDR3 nucleotides are TGTGCCAGCAGTTATGACGTCGAAGCTTTCTTT.

The chain has TRBV4-3 and TRBJ2-2; no firm D call. V shed 0 bases and J shed 5 bases, with 13 bases lying between them. This CDR3 contains 16 residues. CDR1 and CDR2 (germline): LGHNA, YSLEER. The CDR3 is CASSQDKGIGTGELFF. In DNA, the CDR3 is TGCGCCAGCAGCCAAGATAAAGGGATAGGGACCGGGGAGCTGTTTTTT.

The V and J genes are TRBV5-6 and TRBJ1-2; a possible D gene is TRBD1 (5 bases). V was clipped by 1 base and J by 4 bases, with 17 bases between them. Per germline, CDR1 SGHDT and CDR2 YYEEEE. This CDR3 is built from 16 residues. The CDR3, as DNA: TGTGCCAGCAGCTTGAACTTGGCCAGGGCTGTCTATGGCTACACCTTC. This gives the protein CASSLNLARAVYGYTF.

The chain recombines TRBV6-5 with TRBJ2-3; no reliable D call. Germline V gene lookup returns CDR1 MNHEY and CDR2 SVGAGI. The CDR3 runs 16 residues. V was trimmed by 0 bases and J by 2 bases, leaving 12 bases between them. In DNA form, the CDR3 reads TGTGCCAGCAGTTACTCCTCCCCCCAGCTCACAGATACGCAGTATTTT. Encoded protein: CASSYSSPQLTDTQYF.

The CDR3 reads CSVAGTGGPYEQYF. CDR3 coding DNA: TGCAGCGTAGCCGGAACGGGGGGACCCTACGAGCAGTACTTC. J is TRBJ2-7 and V is TRBV29-1, with 7 nucleotides matching TRBD2. Germline loops: CDR1 SQVTM, CDR2 ANQGSEA. The CDR3 has 14 residues. V was clipped by 6 bases and J by 2 bases; unmatched bases: 10.

This clonotype was counted between two and nine times. V usage is TRBV27 and J usage is TRBJ1-1; 11 nucleotides agree with TRBD1. V was pared by 5 bases and J by 7 bases, with 9 bases of the junction left unmatched. This CDR3 spans 15 amino acids. Germline values: CDR1 MNHEY, CDR2 SMNVEV (reference sequence). The CDR3 nucleotides read TGTGCCAGCAGTACCCGGACAGGGGGCAGGAGTGAAGCTTTCTTT. Translation gives CASSTRTGGRSEAFF.

The gene calls are TRBV4-2 and TRBJ2-5; a possible D gene is TRBD1 (6 bases). Germline V gene data show CDR1 as LGHNA and CDR2 as YNFKEQ. The CDR3 contains 13 residues. Trimming removed 5 bases at V and 4 bases at J, with 11 bases between. CDR3 in DNA: TGTGCCAGCAGCGCTACAGGGCCAGAGACCCAGTACTTC. It encodes CASSATGPETQYF.

CDR3 DNA sequence: TGTGCCAGCAGCAGCTTCGGGGGTGTTAGGGTCAATCAGCCCCAGCATTTT. Protein sequence: CASSSFGGVRVNQPQHF. This chain joins TRBV5-5 and TRBJ1-5; TRBD1 is a possible D gene (5 bases). V gave up 4 bases and J gave up 3 bases, with 20 bases separating them. The CDR3 contains 17 residues. Germline CDR1 reads SGHKS; CDR2 reads YYEKEE (reference sequence).

The rearrangement links TRBV7-2 to TRBJ2-7; TRBD2 matches at 12 bases. CDR3 length: 16 residues. After removal of 4 bases from V and 3 bases from J, the junction contained 7 bases not matched to a gene. Germline lookup yields CDR1 SGHTA and CDR2 FQGNSA. For the CDR3, the DNA is TGTGCCAGCAGCTATCGGACTAGCGGGATCTTCTACGAGCAGTACTTC. Translating it yields CASSYRTSGIFYEQYF. Full variable domain (remainder filled in from reference TRBV7-2 and TRBJ2-7): GAGVSQSPSNKVTEKGKDVELRCDPISGHTALYWYRQSLGQGLEFLIYFQGNSAPDKSGLPSDRFSAERTGGSVSTLTIQRTQQEDSAVYLCASSYRTSGIFYEQYFGPGTRLTVT.

The chain uses TRBV27 and TRBJ2-3; D might be TRBD1 or TRBD2, each matching 5 bases. The CDR3 loop spans 13 amino acids. Germline V gene sequence: CDR1 MNHEY, CDR2 SMNVEV (reference sequence). V was clipped by 7 bases and J by 4 bases, with 12 bases between them. The CDR3 region has the DNA TGTGCCAGCACTTACGGGGCGGCAGATACGCAGTATTTT. This translates into CASTYGAADTQYF.

The CDR3 nucleotides read TGTGCCAGCAGCTTATCGCCTAGCGGGGGGACTAATGAGCAGTTCTTC. Its translation: CASSLSPSGGTNEQFF. This chain uses TRBV11-2 with TRBJ2-1, with 11 bases fitting TRBD2. The germline gives CDR1 SGHAT, CDR2 FQNNGV. This CDR3 has 16 residues. The J segment lost 7 bases and the V segment lost 2 bases, leaving 7 bases of the junction unmatched.

This clonotype was recorded a few times. In nucleotides, the CDR3 is TGTGCCAGCAGTTTGAGACAGCTAAACACTGAAGCTTTCTTT. Encoded protein: CASSLRQLNTEAFF. V and J are TRBV12-3 or TRBV12-4 and TRBJ1-1; tentative D call: TRBD1 (5 bases). This CDR3 comprises 14 residues. Trimming left V 3 bases short and J 2 bases short, with 10 bases between.

This clonotype has a handful of counts. This sequence joins TRBV6-2 or TRBV6-3 and TRBJ1-5; unclear D gene. The V end lost 6 bases, the J end lost 4 bases, and 10 bases lay between the germline ends. The CDR3 loop spans 13 amino acids. Germline V gene data show CDR1 as MNHEY and CDR2 as SVGEGT. CDR3 residues: CASRGTENQPQHF. The CDR3 DNA sequence: TGTGCCAGCAGGGGAACAGAGAATCAGCCCCAGCATTTT.

This clonotype has more than one count but fewer than ten. The J gene is TRBJ2-7, the V gene TRBV7-9; D possibly corresponds to TRBD1 (6 bases). Trimming took 5 bases from V and 4 from J, leaving 21 bases between them. CDR1 is SEHNR, CDR2 FQNEAQ, per germline (reference sequence). This CDR3 comprises 16 residues. CDR3 protein: CASSILGTSNRYEQYF. Here the CDR3 DNA reads TGTGCCAGCAGCATACTCGGGACATCAAATCGATACGAGCAGTACTTC.

This sequence joins TRBV11-2 and TRBJ1-4; no clear D. Per the germline V gene, CDR1 is SGHAT and CDR2 is FQNNGV. V was pared by 0 bases and J by 3 bases, with 11 bases between. The CDR3 sequence is 16 residues long. The CDR3: CASSLDRARANEKLFF. CDR3 in DNA: TGTGCCAGCAGCTTAGATCGGGCTAGAGCTAATGAAAAACTGTTTTTT.

The chain is built from TRBV7-2 and TRBJ2-3; possibly TRBD1 for D (6 bases). The CDR3 covers 14 residues. From germline, CDR1 is SGHTA and CDR2 FQGNSA. Trimming cost V 1 base and J 2 bases, with 7 bases left between them. Here the CDR3 reads CASSLVGATDTQYF. The DNA of the CDR3 is TGTGCCAGCAGCTTAGTGGGGGCCACAGATACGCAGTATTTT.

The chain links TRBV7-9 to TRBJ2-5; weak D call: TRBD2 (6 bases). V was pared by 1 base and J by 5 bases, with 11 bases between. Germline V gene sequence: CDR1 SEHNR, CDR2 FQNEAQ (reference sequence). The CDR3 is 14 residues long. The CDR3 reads CASSLVAGRETQYF. CDR3 nucleotide sequence: TGTGCCAGCAGCTTAGTCGCAGGGAGGGAGACCCAGTACTTC.

This clonotype was seen a few times. This sequence joins TRBV28 and TRBJ1-2; perhaps TRBD1 as D (5 bases). Germline CDR1 and CDR2: MDHEN and SYDVKM. V lost 2 bases, J lost 4 bases, and 11 bases lay in between. The CDR3 length is 14 residues. The CDR3 DNA is TGTGCCAGCAGTTTAGCAGGGCTCGGCTATGGCTACACCTTC. This codes for CASSLAGLGYGYTF.

This chain joins TRBV21-1 and TRBJ2-1. TRBV21-1 is deemed a pseudogene. The CDR3 runs 13 residues. The CDR3: CASSYLAFYEQFF. Written as DNA, the CDR3 is TGTGCCAGCAGCTACCTTGCTTTCTATGAGCAGTTCTTC.